This TCR beta chain is from a study of regulatory T cells in long-lasting Graves disease. Study-wide background: Recently diagnosed Graves' patients had received antithyroid drugs for under 3 months.

The CDR3 has 15 amino acids. The ends lost 5 bases at V and 8 bases at J; junction bases unmatched: 13. The germline V gene encodes CDR1 GTSNPN and CDR2 SVGIG (reference sequence). This clonotype was detected only a few times. The authors built TCR beta libraries using iRepertoire HTBI primers and Arm-PCR of CDR3 regions. TCRdb analysed the multiplex PCR reads with MiXCR anew, one entry per CDR3 protein. The sample yields around 470,000 distinct CDR3 sequences, 11% to 15% seen once. Described time point: newly diagnosed GD, antithyroid drugs for less than 3 months. TCR sequences were obtained from RNA taken from PBMCs. This same sample was also taken into another study, of T cells in Graves' hyperthyroidism and ophthalmopathy. According to that study: Most thyroid clonotypes that were expanded above 0.001 also turned up in blood.

This receptor was obtained from a woman aged 50 to 60 with Graves disease. The chain joins TRBV30 to TRBJ2-3, with 10 positions matching TRBD2. The source was peripheral blood mononuclear cells (PBMCs), collected at new diagnosis, from a patient treated with antithyroid drugs. The CDR3 region has the DNA TGTGCCTGGGCCCGAGCGGGAGGGCCGTCAGGTACGCAGTATTTT. It translates to CAWARAGGPSGTQYF. Using reference TRBV30 and TRBJ2-3 for the parts outside the CDR3, the full variable domain is SQTIHQWPATLVQPVGSPLSLECTVEGTSNPNLYWYRQAAGRGLQLLFYSVGIGQISSEVPQNLSASRPQDRQFILSSKKLLLSDSGFYLCAWARAGGPSGTQYFGPGTRLTVL.